This T cell receptor beta chain derives from a study of shared clonotypes between healthy human individuals. Study-wide background: Each donor's CD4 naive and CD4 memory cells filled three plates apiece, CD8 naive two, and CD8 memory one. Notes on the study in general: Shared clonotypes across all four donors exceeded non-shared ones in generation probability.

Notes on this clone: What it recognizes is unknown. The identical CDR3 is also encoded by other nucleotide sequences in the sample.

Naivety among CD8 cells was defined by CD45RO negativity and positive CCR7 selection, thereby excluding terminally differentiated effector memory CD45RA+ cells. Running of the assay took place at deep level. Some clones are missing from TCRdb's copy, which holds only in-frame ones; the method was immunoSEQ multiplex PCR. The repertoire has about 2,200,000 clones, about 92% of them found once; the top ten carry approximately 1.7%. The CDR3 contains 13 residues. CDR1 is MNHEY, CDR2 SMNVEV, per germline (reference sequence). V gave up 2 bases and J gave up 3 bases, with 8 bases separating them. The rearrangement links TRBV27 to TRBJ2-7; no clear D gene. The sample taken for sequencing was naive CD8+ T cells from PBMCs. The receptor's source is a man between 18 and 35 years old in good health. Some clones in this sample may be carry-over from other donors' samples. CDR3 bases: TGTGCCAGCAGTTTAGGCAGCCTCTACGAGCAGTACTTC. The encoded protein is CASSLGSLYEQYF.